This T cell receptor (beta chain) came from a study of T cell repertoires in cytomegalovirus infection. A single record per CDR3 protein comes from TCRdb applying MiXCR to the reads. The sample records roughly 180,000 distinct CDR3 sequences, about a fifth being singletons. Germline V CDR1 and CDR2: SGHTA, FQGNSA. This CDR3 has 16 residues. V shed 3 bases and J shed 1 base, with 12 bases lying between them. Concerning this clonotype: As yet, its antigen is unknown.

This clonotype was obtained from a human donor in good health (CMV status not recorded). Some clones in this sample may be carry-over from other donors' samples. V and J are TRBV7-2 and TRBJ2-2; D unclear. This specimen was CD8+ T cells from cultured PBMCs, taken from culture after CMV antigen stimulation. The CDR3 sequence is CASSLIQILNTGELFF. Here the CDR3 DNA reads TGTGCCAGCAGCTTGATCCAGATTTTGAACACCGGGGAGCTGTTTTTT. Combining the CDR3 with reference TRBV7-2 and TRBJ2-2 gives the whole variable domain GAGVSQSPSNKVTEKGKDVELRCDPISGHTALYWYRQSLGQGLEFLIYFQGNSAPDKSGLPSDRFSAERTGGSVSTLTIQRTQQEDSAVYLCASSLIQILNTGELFFGEGSRLTVL.